One and the same sample provided the 5 T cell receptor beta chains below, sequenced in a study of T cell clonality in common variable immunodeficiency. Using immunoSEQ multiplex PCR, the repertoire was profiled, and TCRdb retains in-frame clones only, with some absent. The sample has roughly 34,000 clones, none seen only once. The specimen was peripheral blood mononuclear cells. The origin of the receptors is a person aged 18 to 75 in good health.

This clone has at least ten counts. The read ends 3 residues early relative to the CDR3; the germline J gene fills the gap. The chain links TRBV12-3 or TRBV12-4 to TRBJ2-1, with 8 bases aligning to TRBD1. This CDR3 has 17 amino acids. V lost 1 base, J lost 8 bases, and 13 bases stayed unmatched. This chain's CDR3 is CASSLEGWQGARHEQFF. The sequenced part of the CDR3 DNA is TGTGCCAGCAGTTTAGAGGGTTGGCAGGGGGCTCGCCATGAG.

Ten or more counts support this clone. Read coverage stops 3 residues before the CDR3 terminus; the germline J gene supplies the remainder. The gene calls are TRBV7-9 and TRBJ2-4, with 7 bases matching TRBD2. The CDR3 loop spans 15 amino acids. Germline CDR1 reads SEHNR; CDR2 reads FQNEAQ (reference sequence). V trimming: 3 bases; J trimming: 0 bases; junction bases outside the gene matches: 2. This CDR3 is CASSLGGLAKNIQYF. CDR3 DNA, as far as it was read: TGTGCCAGCAGCTTGGGGGGGTTAGCCAAAAACATT. The full variable domain, completed using reference TRBV7-9 and TRBJ2-4, is DTGVSQNPRHKITKRGQNVTFRCDPISEHNRLYWYRQTLGQGPEFLTYFQNEAQLEKSRLLSDRFSAERPKGSFSTLEIQRTEQGDSAMYLCASSLGGLAKNIQYFGAGTRLSVL.

This clone has more than one count but fewer than ten. The read terminates 3 residues before the CDR3 end, so the remaining end is supplied by the germline J gene. This chain links TRBV19 with TRBJ1-1; no definite D call. Germline loops: CDR1 LNHDA, CDR2 SQIVND (reference sequence). Trimming cost V 1 base and J 0 bases, with 9 bases left between them. The CDR3 spans 15 residues. CDR3 bases read: TGTGCCAGTAGTATAGCGGCACAGATGAACACTGAA. This sequence encodes CASSIAAQMNTE. The full CDR3 protein reads CASSIAAQMNTEAFF.

This clone was recorded a few times. Read sequence stops 3 residues before the CDR3 end, and the germline J gene provides the missing end. This chain connects TRBV7-8 to TRBJ2-2; weak D call: TRBD2 (7 bases). This CDR3 comprises 17 residues. Germline lookup yields CDR1 SGHVS and CDR2 FQNEAQ. The ends were cut back, 4 bases at V and 5 bases at J, with 20 bases in the middle. CDR3 residues: CASSYPRRGPVTGELFF. Incomplete CDR3 DNA: TGTGCCAGCAGCTACCCTAGGCGGGGGCCGGTGACCGGGGAG.

Ten or more counts support this clone. The read is 3 residues too short to cover the CDR3 end, so that end is filled in from the germline J gene. This rearrangement joins TRBV4-1 to TRBJ2-2, with D possibly being TRBD2 (5 bases). V lost 1 base and J 4 bases, leaving 16 bases between the germline ends. This CDR3 is built from 17 residues. Per the germline V gene, CDR1 is MGHRA and CDR2 is YSYEKL. The CDR3 reads CASSQVPLVRGTGELFF. The CDR3 DNA, read in part, is TGCGCCAGCAGCCAAGTGCCACTAGTCCGAGGCACCGGGGAG.